This is a list of T cell receptor beta chains from one sample in a study of early T cells in non-severe SARS-CoV-2 infection. TCRdb redid the calling of the 5' RACE reads with MiXCR, one entry per CDR3 protein. The sample consists of tens of thousands of distinct CDR3 sequences, about 10% of them appearing once. Input material: whole blood. Receptor source: an adult who was a healthcare worker with PCR-confirmed SARS-CoV-2 infection or an uninfected control (not recorded which). Each CDR3 is given with its conserved first and last residue. Fields, in order: CDR3 length, J gene, V gene, CDR3 protein.

>15|TRBJ2-7|TRBV4-1
CASSQAPTGIYEQYF
>12|TRBJ2-3|TRBV29-1
CSVVGSADTQYF
>15|TRBJ2-5|TRBV11-1
CASSFRGGEQETQYF
>12|TRBJ2-5|TRBV29-1
CSAAGGPETQYF
>13|TRBJ1-3|TRBV5-6
CASPKAFRNTIYF
>15|TRBJ2-4|TRBV18
CASSPPGTVKNIQYF
>13|TRBJ1-6|TRBV3-1
CASSQGLPSPLHF
>14|TRBJ2-5|TRBV12-5
CASGGGAYQETQYF
>13|TRBJ1-5|TRBV7-9
CASSRSINQPQHF
>14|TRBJ1-1|TRBV7-3
CASSHSGGSAEAFF
>12|TRBJ2-1|TRBV3-1
CASSQVSQGWFF
>12|TRBJ2-5|TRBV29-1
CSVETGAETQYF
>13|TRBJ2-7|TRBV3-1
CASSQDYTYEQYF
>12|TRBJ2-5|TRBV18
CASSRSQETQYF